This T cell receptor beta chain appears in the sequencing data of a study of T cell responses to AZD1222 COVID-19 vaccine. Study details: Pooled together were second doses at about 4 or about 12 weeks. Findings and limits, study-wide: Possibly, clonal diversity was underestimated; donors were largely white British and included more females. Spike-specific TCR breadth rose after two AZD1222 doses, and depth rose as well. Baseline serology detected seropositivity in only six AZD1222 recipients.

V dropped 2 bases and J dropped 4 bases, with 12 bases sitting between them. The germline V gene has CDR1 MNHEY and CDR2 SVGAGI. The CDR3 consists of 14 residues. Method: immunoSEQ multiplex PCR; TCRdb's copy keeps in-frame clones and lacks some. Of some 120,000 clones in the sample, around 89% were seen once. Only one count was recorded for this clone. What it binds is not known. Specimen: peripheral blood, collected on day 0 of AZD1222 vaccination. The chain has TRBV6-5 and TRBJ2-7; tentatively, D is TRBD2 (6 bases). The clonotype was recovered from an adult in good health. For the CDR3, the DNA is TGTGCCAGCAGTTACGCGGGGAATTCGTACGAGCAGTACTTC. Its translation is CASSYAGNSYEQYF.